This TCR beta chain appears in the sequencing data of a study of T-cell reconstitution after alpha-beta-depleted transplantation in children. Study outcomes and limitations: In patients about two months after transplant, alpha-beta T cells reportedly arose from several hundred expanded graft clones.

As concerns this clonotype: Its target is unknown.

This sample's TCRbeta library carried unique molecular identifier barcodes. TCRdb called the PCR reads again in MiXCR, with one record for every CDR3 protein. The sample gives 600,000 to 700,000 distinct CDR3 sequences, roughly 13% of which show up once; 0.79% is in the top ten. Sequencing used PBMCs, obtained before TCRalphabeta/CD19-depleted stem cell transplant. The source of this sequence is a girl aged 2 to 9 with congenital amegakaryocytic thrombocytopenia, due to receive a stem cell transplant.

The CDR3 region has the DNA TGTGCCAGCAACCCGGACAGATATAGCAATCAGCCCCAGCATTTT. Protein product: CASNPDRYSNQPQHF. This chain uses TRBV2 with TRBJ1-5, with D perhaps TRBD1 (6 bases). Germline CDR1 reads SNHLY; CDR2 reads FYNNEI. There are 15 residues in the CDR3. Trimming stripped 7 bases from V and 0 bases from J, with 13 bases between.